A selection of T cell receptor beta chains follows, all from one sample in a study of cytomegalovirus exposure and HLA in healthy donors. Repertoires were generated with immunoSEQ multiplex PCR, while TCRdb's copy carries only in-frame clones and drops some. The table records 150,000 to 200,000 clones, 80% of them present only once. Sequenced input: PBMCs. The receptors derive from a boy younger than 18 in good health and CMV-seronegative. CDR3s include the opening cysteine and the closing phenylalanine or tryptophan. D genes are given only for firm matches. Not all rows give a size; the values are once, few, many and, for expanded clones, a class.

TRBJ1-2	TRBV7-3	NA	NA	CASSPQGGVGYTF	TGTGCCAGCAGCCCTCAAGGGGGGGTCGGCTACACCTTC
TRBJ2-7	TRBV30	NA	NA	CAGILGESYEQYF	TGTGCCGGTATCCTCGGGGAATCCTACGAGCAGTACTTC
TRBJ2-7	TRBV6-5	NA	NA	CASSYSAGESYEQYF	TGTGCCAGCAGTTACTCGGCAGGGGAGTCCTACGAGCAGTACTTC
TRBJ1-2	TRBV6-1	NA	TRBD1	CASVRTGGYGYTF	TGTGCCAGCGTCCGGACAGGGGGATATGGCTACACCTTC
TRBJ1-2	TRBV30	NA	NA	CASRANNYGYTF	TGTGCCTCGCGGGCCAATAACTATGGCTACACCTTC
TRBJ1-5	TRBV28	NA	NA	CASSLWDSYYSNQPQHF	TGTGCCAGCAGTTTATGGGACAGTTACTATAGCAATCAGCCCCAGCATTTT
TRBJ2-1	TRBV7-3	NA	NA	CASSLMGTNNEQFF	TGTGCCAGCAGCTTAATGGGCACCAACAATGAGCAGTTCTTC
TRBJ2-5	TRBV19	few	TRBD1	CASKSGTGSQETQYF	TGTGCCAGTAAGTCCGGGACAGGGTCCCAAGAGACCCAGTACTTC
TRBJ1-3	TRBV5-1	NA	NA	CASSPGSGNTIYF	TGCGCCAGCAGTCCAGGGTCTGGAAACACCATATATTTT
TRBJ2-7	TRBV7-2	NA	TRBD1	CASSLRPGTGGFEQYF	TGTGCCAGCAGCTTAAGGCCCGGGACAGGGGGCTTCGAGCAGTACTTC
TRBJ2-7	TRBV9	NA	TRBD2	CASSVAATSGYEQYF	TGTGCCAGCAGCGTAGCCGCGACTAGCGGATACGAGCAGTACTTC
TRBJ2-7	TRBV11-2	NA	TRBD1	CASSLGGQGRIQQYF	TGTGCCAGCAGCTTAGGGGGACAGGGTAGGATTCAGCAGTACTTC
TRBJ2-1	TRBV18	once	NA	CASSPPVLAGHNEQFF	TGTGCCAGCTCACCACCGGTGTTGGCAGGTCACAATGAGCAGTTCTTC
TRBJ1-3	TRBV6-5	NA	NA	CASSYNLRSSGNTIYF	TGTGCCAGCAGTTACAACCTCCGGTCCTCTGGAAACACCATATATTTT
TRBJ2-7	TRBV5-1	once	TRBD2	CASSLDFASRSGSLVEQYF	TGCGCCAGCAGCTTGGATTTCGCCAGTCGTAGCGGGAGCTTGGTCGAGCAGTACTTC
TRBJ1-5	TRBV4-1	NA	NA	CASSEGGLSGNQPQHF	TGCGCCAGCAGTGAGGGGGGGCTCTCGGGCAATCAGCCCCAGCATTTT
TRBJ1-2	TRBV4-3	once	NA	CASSQDLTGQSYGYTF	TGCGCCAGCAGCCAAGATCTTACCGGACAGTCCTATGGCTACACCTTC
TRBJ1-1	TRBV11-3	NA	NA	CASSARGNTEAFF	TGTGCCAGCAGCGCCCGAGGGAACACTGAAGCTTTCTTT
TRBJ1-1	TRBV7-9	NA	TRBD1	CASSLSQGAEAFF	TGTGCCAGCAGCTTATCGCAGGGGGCTGAAGCTTTCTTT
TRBJ1-1	TRBV7-9	NA	NA	CASSPFRTEAFF	TGTGCCAGCAGCCCTTTTCGCACTGAAGCTTTCTTT
TRBJ2-2	TRBV2	NA	TRBD2	CASSEISLAGPRGTGELFF	TGTGCCAGCAGTGAAATCTCACTAGCGGGGCCCCGTGGCACCGGGGAGCTGTTTTTT
TRBJ1-3	TRBV4-1	NA	NA	CASSQDRFFGNTIYF	TGCGCCAGCAGCCAAGACAGGTTCTTTGGAAACACCATATATTTT
TRBJ2-7	TRBV6-6	NA	NA	CASSYMAATYEQYF	TGTGCCAGCAGTTATATGGCGGCTACTTACGAGCAGTACTTC
TRBJ1-2	TRBV4-3	NA	NA	CASSQEGALKGQGYTF	TGCGCCAGCAGCCAAGAAGGTGCGTTGAAGGGGCAAGGCTACACCTTC
TRBJ1-2	TRBV2	NA	NA	CASSEGLGASYGYTF	TGTGCCAGCAGTGAGGGGTTAGGGGCCTCCTATGGCTACACCTTC
TRBJ1-1	TRBV10-1	NA	NA	CASSEPLRDTEAFF	TGCGCCAGCAGTGAGCCCTTGAGGGACACTGAAGCTTTCTTT
TRBJ2-6	TRBV4-1	NA	NA	CASRTVSGANVLTF	TGCGCCAGCCGGACAGTCTCTGGGGCCAACGTCCTGACTTTC
TRBJ2-1	TRBV19	once	TRBD2	CASRPDSGRPGNEQFF	TGTGCCAGTAGACCCGACAGCGGGAGGCCAGGAAATGAGCAGTTCTTC
TRBJ1-1	TRBV25-1	NA	NA	CASRLASNTEAFF	TGTGCCAGCAGACTAGCCTCGAACACTGAAGCTTTCTTT
TRBJ2-7	TRBV27	once	TRBD1	CASRRTGVRHEQYF	TGTGCCAGCAGGCGGACAGGGGTAAGGCACGAGCAGTACTTC
TRBJ2-5	TRBV19	NA	TRBD1	CASSPVRTGSGPGQYF	TGTGCCAGTAGTCCAGTCCGGACAGGATCAGGGCCCGGGCAGTACTTC